The clone carrying this TCR beta chain was detected once. Its antigen is currently unknown. The junction departs from the called germline gene at one end, perhaps through a read error. The CDR3 is 14 amino acids. Looked up from germline, CDR1 is SGHTA and CDR2 is FQGNSA. This sample stems from a study of CD8+CD57+ T cells in acquired aplastic anemia. The overall study: Sorted CD4+ plus CD8+ cells gave DNA averaging roughly 3 ug. Healthy donors gave approximately 9.8 million reads on average for CD4+ cells. General study points: Patients and controls were found to share twenty-nine CD8+ CDR3 sequences.

The template for TCR beta VDJ and CDR3 sequence profiling was genomic DNA. TCRdb independently ran MiXCR on the reads; one entry per CDR3 protein. The repertoire includes some 210,000 distinct CDR3 sequences, 61% of them detected once, and 25% to 30% sits in the top ten. Sequencing was carried out using sorted CD4+, CD8+, or CD8+CD57+ T cells (not recorded which) from PBMCs. This sequence was found in a human donor in good health. The chain employs TRBV7-2 and TRBJ1-1; 7 bases match TRBD1. The CDR3 DNA sequence: TGCGCCAGCAGCACGACAGGGCTCGGCACTGAAGCTTTCTTT. Translating it yields CASSTTGLGTEAFF.